This T cell receptor (beta chain) was observed in a study of T cell responses to AZD1222 COVID-19 vaccine. Clones were read by immunoSEQ multiplex PCR, and TCRdb kept only the in-frame ones, dropping some. The data contain 87,000 or so clones, around 89% of them singletons. The ends were cut back, 2 bases at V and 7 bases at J, with 24 bases in the middle. Per the germline V gene, CDR1 is MNHEY and CDR2 is SVGEGT. The CDR3 is 18 amino acids. Study outcomes and limitations: The sample set comprised mostly white British donors with more females, and clonal diversity was possibly underestimated. Close to half of all spike-specific TCRs reportedly target regions of the variants that are unmutated.

On this clone: Its antigen is currently unknown.

This sample comprised peripheral blood, obtained on day 0 of AZD1222 vaccination. The V call is TRBV6-2 or TRBV6-3, the J call TRBJ2-1; D might be TRBD2 (5 bases). The source of this sequence is an adult in good health. CDR3 in DNA: TGTGCCAGCAGTTACGCCCGCGGACTCCCGACAAACAAGAATGAGCAGTTCTTC. Its protein is CASSYARGLPTNKNEQFF.